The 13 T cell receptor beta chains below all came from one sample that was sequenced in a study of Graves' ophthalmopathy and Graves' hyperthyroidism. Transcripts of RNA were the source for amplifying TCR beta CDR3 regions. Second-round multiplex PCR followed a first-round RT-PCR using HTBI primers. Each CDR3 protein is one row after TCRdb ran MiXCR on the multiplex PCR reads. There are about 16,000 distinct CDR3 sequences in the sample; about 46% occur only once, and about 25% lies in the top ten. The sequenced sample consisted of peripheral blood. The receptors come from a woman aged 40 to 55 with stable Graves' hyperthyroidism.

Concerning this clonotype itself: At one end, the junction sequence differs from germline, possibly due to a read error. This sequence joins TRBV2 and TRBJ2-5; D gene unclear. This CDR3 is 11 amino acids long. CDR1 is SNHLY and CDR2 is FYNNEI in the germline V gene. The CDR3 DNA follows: TGTGCCAGCAGGGGCCAAGAGGCCCAGTGCTTC. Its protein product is CASRGQEAQCF.

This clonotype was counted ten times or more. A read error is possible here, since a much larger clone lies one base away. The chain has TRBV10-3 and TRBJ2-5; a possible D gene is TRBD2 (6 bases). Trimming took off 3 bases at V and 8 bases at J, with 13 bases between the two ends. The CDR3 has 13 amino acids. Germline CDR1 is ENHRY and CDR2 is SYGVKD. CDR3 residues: CAISESTGETQYF. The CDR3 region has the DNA TGTGCCATCAGTGAAAGCACGGGGGAAACCCAGTACTTC.

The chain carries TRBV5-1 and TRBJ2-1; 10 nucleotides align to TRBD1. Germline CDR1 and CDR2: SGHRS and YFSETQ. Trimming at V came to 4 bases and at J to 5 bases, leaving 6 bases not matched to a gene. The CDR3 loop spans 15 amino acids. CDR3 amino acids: CASSARDRGDNEQFF. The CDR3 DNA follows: TGCGCCAGCAGCGCCCGGGACAGGGGAGACAATGAGCAGTTCTTC.

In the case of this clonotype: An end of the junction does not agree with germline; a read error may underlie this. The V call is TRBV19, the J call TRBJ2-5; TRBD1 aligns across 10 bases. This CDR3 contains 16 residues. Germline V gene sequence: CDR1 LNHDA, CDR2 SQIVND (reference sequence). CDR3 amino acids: CASSDRDRGPQETQYF. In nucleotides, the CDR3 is TGTGCCAGTAGTGACCGGGACAGGGGACCCCAAGAGACACAGTACTTC.

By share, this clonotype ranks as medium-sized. The chain's CDR3 is CASSWTSYEQYF. CDR3 DNA: TGTGCCAGCAGCTGGACTAGCTACGAGCAGTACTTC. The rearrangement links TRBV7-9 to TRBJ2-7, with TRBD2 matching over 7 bases. With V trimmed by 4 bases and J by 3 bases, 0 bases remained unmatched. CDR1 SEHNR and CDR2 FQNEAQ come from the germline V gene (reference sequence). CDR3 size: 12 residues.

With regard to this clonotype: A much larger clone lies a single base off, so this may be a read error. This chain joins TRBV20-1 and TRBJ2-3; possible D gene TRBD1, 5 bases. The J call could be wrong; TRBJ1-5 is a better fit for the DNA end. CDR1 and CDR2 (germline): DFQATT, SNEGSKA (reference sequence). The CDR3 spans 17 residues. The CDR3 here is CSAKGLADHTSTDTQHF. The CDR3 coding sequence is TGCAGTGCTAAGGGACTAGCGGATCATACTAGCACAGATACGCAGCATTTT.

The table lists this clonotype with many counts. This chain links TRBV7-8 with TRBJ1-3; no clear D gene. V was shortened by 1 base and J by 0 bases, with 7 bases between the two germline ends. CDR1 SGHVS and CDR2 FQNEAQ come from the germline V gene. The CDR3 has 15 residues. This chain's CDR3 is CASSLGRVSGNTIYF. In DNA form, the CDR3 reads TGTGCCAGCAGCTTAGGGCGGGTCTCTGGAAACACCATATATTTT.

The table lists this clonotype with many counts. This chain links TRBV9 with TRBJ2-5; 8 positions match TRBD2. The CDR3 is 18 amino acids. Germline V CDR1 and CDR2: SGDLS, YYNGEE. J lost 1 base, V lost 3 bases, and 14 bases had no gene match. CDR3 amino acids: CASSAGIGAGARQETQYF. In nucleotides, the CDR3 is TGTGCCAGCAGCGCGGGCATCGGAGCGGGGGCGCGCCAAGAGACCCAGTACTTC. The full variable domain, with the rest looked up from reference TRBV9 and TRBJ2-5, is DSGVTQTPKHLITATGQRVTLRCSPRSGDLSVYWYQQSLDQGLQFLIQYYNGEERAKGNILERFSAQQFPDLHSELNLSSLELGDSALYFCASSAGIGAGARQETQYFGPGTRLLVL.

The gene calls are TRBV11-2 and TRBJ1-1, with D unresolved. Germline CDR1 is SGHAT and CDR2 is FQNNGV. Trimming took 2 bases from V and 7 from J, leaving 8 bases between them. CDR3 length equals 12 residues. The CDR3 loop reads CASSLLEGEAFF. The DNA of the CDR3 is TGTGCCAGCAGCTTACTGGAGGGTGAAGCTTTCTTT. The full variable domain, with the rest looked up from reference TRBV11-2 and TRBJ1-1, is EAGVAQSPRYKIIEKRQSVAFWCNPISGHATLYWYQQILGQGPKLLIQFQNNGVVDDSQLPKDRFSAERLKGVDSTLKIQPAKLEDSAVYLCASSLLEGEAFFGQGTRLTVV.

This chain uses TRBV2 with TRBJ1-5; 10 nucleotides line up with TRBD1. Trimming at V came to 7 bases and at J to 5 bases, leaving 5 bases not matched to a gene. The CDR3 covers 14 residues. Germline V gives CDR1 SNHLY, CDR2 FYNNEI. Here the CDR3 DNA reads TGTGCCAGCATGGGGACAGGGGATGATCAGCCCCAGCATTTT. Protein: CASMGTGDDQPQHF.

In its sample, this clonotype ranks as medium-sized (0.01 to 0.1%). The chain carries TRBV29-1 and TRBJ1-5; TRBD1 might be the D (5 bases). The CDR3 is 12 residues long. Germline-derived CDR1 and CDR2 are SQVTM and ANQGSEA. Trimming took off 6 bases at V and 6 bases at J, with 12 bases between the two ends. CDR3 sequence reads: CSVGQAVQPQHF. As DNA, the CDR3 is TGCAGCGTCGGACAAGCAGTTCAGCCCCAGCATTTT.

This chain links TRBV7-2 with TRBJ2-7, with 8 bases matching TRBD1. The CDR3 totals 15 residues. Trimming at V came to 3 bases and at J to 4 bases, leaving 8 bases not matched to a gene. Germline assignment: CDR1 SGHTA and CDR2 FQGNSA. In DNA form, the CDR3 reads TGTGCCAGCAGCTTGTCAGGGGGCGATGGGTACGAGCAGTACTTC. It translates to CASSLSGGDGYEQYF.

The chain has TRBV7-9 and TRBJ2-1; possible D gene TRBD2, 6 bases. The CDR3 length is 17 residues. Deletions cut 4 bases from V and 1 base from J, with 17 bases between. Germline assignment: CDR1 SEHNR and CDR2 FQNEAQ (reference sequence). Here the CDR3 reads CASSSREVSWSYNEQFF. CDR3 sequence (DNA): TGTGCCAGCAGCTCCAGGGAGGTTAGCTGGTCCTACAATGAGCAGTTCTTC.